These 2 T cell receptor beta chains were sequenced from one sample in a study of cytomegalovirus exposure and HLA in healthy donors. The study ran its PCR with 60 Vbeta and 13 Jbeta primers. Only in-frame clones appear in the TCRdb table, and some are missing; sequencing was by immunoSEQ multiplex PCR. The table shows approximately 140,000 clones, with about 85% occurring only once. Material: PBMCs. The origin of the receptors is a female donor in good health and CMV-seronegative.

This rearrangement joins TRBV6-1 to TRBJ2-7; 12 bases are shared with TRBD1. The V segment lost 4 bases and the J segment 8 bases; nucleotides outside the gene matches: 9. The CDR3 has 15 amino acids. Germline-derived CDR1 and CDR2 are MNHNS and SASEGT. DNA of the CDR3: TGTGCCAGCAGTGCGTCCGGGACAGGGGGCGAAAAGCAGTACTTC. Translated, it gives CASSASGTGGEKQYF.

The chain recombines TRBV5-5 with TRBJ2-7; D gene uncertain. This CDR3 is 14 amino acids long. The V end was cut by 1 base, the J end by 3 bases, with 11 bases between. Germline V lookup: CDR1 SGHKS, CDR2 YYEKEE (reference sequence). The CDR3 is CASSLRQPGYEQYF. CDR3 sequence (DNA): TGTGCCAGCAGCTTGCGTCAGCCAGGCTACGAGCAGTACTTC. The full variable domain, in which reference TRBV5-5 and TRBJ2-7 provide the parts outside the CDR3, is DAGVTQSPTHLIKTRGQQVTLRCSPISGHKSVSWYQQVLGQGPQFIFQYYEKEERGRGNFPDRFSARQFPNYSSELNVNALLLGDSALYLCASSLRQPGYEQYFGPGTRLTVT.